Below are 22 T cell receptor beta chains sequenced from a single sample in a study of shared clonotypes between healthy human individuals. Sequenced by immunoSEQ multiplex PCR; TCRdb stores in-frame clones only, minus some. The sample comprises roughly 450,000 clones, about four fifths of which are singletons, and about an eighth rests with the top ten. The sample comprised PBMCs. The receptors were sampled from a woman aged 40 to 55 in good health. Some clones in this sample may be carry-over from other donors' samples.

J is TRBJ1-2 and V is TRBV28; D perhaps matches TRBD1 (5 bases). CDR3 length: 14 residues. Germline CDR1 is MDHEN and CDR2 is SYDVKM. V dropped 1 base and J dropped 6 bases, with 12 bases sitting between them. CDR3 region: CASSLSGGGDGYTF. In DNA, the CDR3 is TGTGCCAGCAGTTTATCCGGGGGAGGGGATGGCTACACCTTC.

This clone has ten or more counts. CDR3 sequence reads: CASSDSSTGELFF. For the CDR3, the DNA is TGTGCCAGCAGTGACTCGAGCACCGGGGAGCTGTTTTTT. The rearrangement links TRBV6-4 to TRBJ2-2; D unresolved. The V end was cut by 0 bases, the J end by 4 bases, with 3 bases between. Germline CDR1 reads MRHNA; CDR2 reads SNTAGT. This CDR3 has 13 residues.

This chain joins TRBV7-2 and TRBJ2-3; TRBD2 matches at 7 bases. Germline V gives CDR1 SGHTA, CDR2 FQGNSA. The J segment lost 2 bases and the V segment lost 3 bases, leaving 5 bases of the junction unmatched. The CDR3 consists of 15 residues. The CDR3 region has the DNA TGTGCCAGCAGCTTGGTCGCGGGAGTCACAGATACGCAGTATTTT. Encoded protein: CASSLVAGVTDTQYF.

The chain uses TRBV6-5 and TRBJ2-7; the match to TRBD1 covers 10 bases. The ends lost 7 bases at V and 4 bases at J; junction bases unmatched: 10. The CDR3 is 15 amino acids. Germline CDR1 and CDR2: MNHEY and SVGAGI. This CDR3 is CASTRTGTGVYEQYF. The DNA for the CDR3 is TGTGCCAGCACCAGAACCGGGACAGGGGTATACGAGCAGTACTTC.

The V and J genes are TRBV5-1 and TRBJ1-1; D might be TRBD1 (6 bases). V gave up 4 bases and J gave up 0 bases, with 16 bases separating them. Germline CDR1 and CDR2: SGHRS and YFSETQ. The CDR3 is made up of 16 amino acids. CDR3 bases: TGCGCCAGCAGCGAGGACAGCAGACACGTGAACACTGAAGCTTTCTTT. Its translation is CASSEDSRHVNTEAFF.

V usage is TRBV29-1 and J usage is TRBJ2-1, with 7 bases identical to TRBD2. J gave up 5 bases and V 4 bases, and 5 bases lay outside the gene matches. This CDR3 is 13 amino acids long. Germline V gene sequence: CDR1 SQVTM, CDR2 ANQGSEA. CDR3 in amino acids: CSVAQGGNNEQFF. CDR3 sequence (DNA): TGCAGCGTTGCTCAGGGAGGGAACAATGAGCAGTTCTTC.

The chain recombines TRBV6-1 with TRBJ2-7, with TRBD1 matching over 8 bases. Unmatched junction bases numbered 13, after V lost 3 bases and J lost 12 bases. Germline V lookup: CDR1 MNHNS, CDR2 SASEGT. CDR3 length: 14 amino acids. CDR3: CASSDFGRTGNPYF. CDR3 DNA: TGTGCCAGCAGTGATTTCGGGCGGACAGGGAACCCGTACTTC.

This chain joins TRBV5-4 and TRBJ1-1; the match to TRBD1 covers 7 bases. CDR1 is SGHNT and CDR2 is YYREEE in the germline V gene (reference sequence). The CDR3 totals 12 residues. With V trimmed by 4 bases and J by 10 bases, 7 bases remained unmatched. The CDR3 here is CASSPDRAGAFF. The DNA of the CDR3 is TGTGCCAGCAGCCCTGACAGGGCGGGAGCTTTCTTT.

The rearrangement joins TRBV6-5 to TRBJ2-2; D is undetermined. Germline V gene lookup returns CDR1 MNHEY and CDR2 SVGAGI. This CDR3 contains 11 residues. The ends were cut back, 2 bases at V and 6 bases at J, with 1 base in the middle. The CDR3 region is CASSYAGELFF. For the CDR3, the DNA is TGTGCCAGCAGTTACGCCGGGGAGCTGTTTTTT.

In DNA, the CDR3 is TGTGCCAGCAGCTTATATTCGGGAACCGGGGAGCTGTTTTTT. Encoded protein: CASSLYSGTGELFF. This chain uses TRBV7-2 with TRBJ2-2; maybe TRBD2 (5 bases). The CDR3 consists of 14 residues. Deletions cut 2 bases from V and 5 bases from J, with 9 bases between. CDR1 is SGHTA and CDR2 is FQGNSA in the germline V gene. The full variable domain, in which reference TRBV7-2 and TRBJ2-2 provide the parts outside the CDR3, is GAGVSQSPSNKVTEKGKDVELRCDPISGHTALYWYRQSLGQGLEFLIYFQGNSAPDKSGLPSDRFSAERTGGSVSTLTIQRTQQEDSAVYLCASSLYSGTGELFFGEGSRLTVL.

The J gene is TRBJ1-2, the V gene TRBV19; 7 nucleotides line up with TRBD1. V lost 3 bases, J lost 4 bases, and 5 bases stayed unmatched. Germline-derived CDR1 and CDR2 are LNHDA and SQIVND (reference sequence). The CDR3 is 14 residues long. The CDR3 nucleotides are TGTGCCAGTAGTATTGGCCGGGACAGCTATGGCTACACCTTC. Translated, it gives CASSIGRDSYGYTF.

The rearrangement links TRBV15 to TRBJ1-4, with 7 bases matching TRBD1. With 0 bases clipped from V and 6 bases from J, the junction kept 4 bases outside the gene matches. The CDR3 contains 15 residues. Germline V gene lookup returns CDR1 LNHNV and CDR2 YYDKDF (reference sequence). In DNA, the CDR3 is TGTGCCACCAGCAGAGAAACAGGGGAACATGAAAAACTGTTTTTT. Protein sequence: CATSRETGEHEKLFF.

The chain couples TRBV7-3 to TRBJ2-2, with no clear D. CDR1 and CDR2 (germline): SGHTA, FQGTGA. V lost 3 bases and J 4 bases, leaving 6 bases between the germline ends. The CDR3 totals 13 residues. The CDR3 region has the DNA TGTGCCAGCAGCTTGGGGATCACCGGGGAGCTGTTTTTT. Amino acid sequence: CASSLGITGELFF.

This clone was counted a single time. The junction differs from germline at one of its ends, possibly a read error. V is TRBV6-1 and J is TRBJ2-3, with TRBD1 as a possible D gene (6 bases). The germline V gene has CDR1 MNHNS and CDR2 SASEGT. This CDR3 comprises 12 residues. The chain's CDR3 is CASSPQGRGLGF. CDR3 DNA: TGTGCCAGCAGCCCACAGGGAAGGGGGTTGGGATTT.

This rearrangement joins TRBV5-1 to TRBJ2-1; 7 bases fit TRBD2. Germline V gene sequence: CDR1 SGHRS, CDR2 YFSETQ. This CDR3 is built from 15 residues. V lost 3 bases and J lost 7; bases outside the gene matches: 10. CDR3 loop: CASSSQPRGDNEQFF. CDR3 nucleotides: TGCGCCAGCAGCTCTCAACCACGGGGGGATAATGAGCAGTTCTTC.

This clone was detected many times. The genes are TRBV6-1 and TRBJ2-7; 9 nucleotides align to TRBD2. The germline CDR1 and CDR2 sequences are MNHNS and SASEGT. The junction had 3 bases not matched to a gene; V was cut back by 5 bases and J by 7 bases. This CDR3 comprises 12 residues. The CDR3 DNA sequence: TGTGCCAGCAGTACACTAGCGGGTGAGCAGTACTTC. This gives the protein CASSTLAGEQYF.

The chain uses TRBV11-2 and TRBJ2-5; 13 positions match TRBD2. Trimming took 5 bases from V and 2 from J; bases not matched to a gene: 5. This CDR3 is 16 amino acids long. Germline V gene sequence: CDR1 SGHAT, CDR2 FQNNGV. The CDR3 sequence is CASSLRTSGGQETQYF. CDR3 coding DNA: TGTGCCAGCAGCCTCCGGACTAGCGGGGGTCAAGAGACCCAGTACTTC.

The chain recombines TRBV2 with TRBJ2-1; D unresolved. Germline V CDR1 and CDR2: SNHLY, FYNNEI. Trimming left V 1 base short and J 2 bases short, with 6 bases between. This CDR3 contains 14 residues. CDR3 nucleotides: TGTGCCAGCAGTGAAGTCGGGCCCTACAATGAGCAGTTCTTC. Translated: CASSEVGPYNEQFF.

The genes are TRBV5-1 and TRBJ2-3, with 8 bases aligning to TRBD2. The germline V gene has CDR1 SGHRS and CDR2 YFSETQ. V lost 3 bases, J lost 2 bases, and 8 bases stayed unmatched. The CDR3 is 16 residues long. CDR3: CASSWGSGKATDTQYF. Here the CDR3 DNA reads TGCGCCAGCAGCTGGGGTAGCGGGAAGGCCACAGATACGCAGTATTTT.

The gene calls are TRBV5-5 and TRBJ2-2, with D unclear. Trimming cost V 4 bases and J 4 bases, with 11 bases left between them. There are 14 residues in the CDR3. Per the germline V gene, CDR1 is SGHKS and CDR2 is YYEKEE (reference sequence). The CDR3 DNA sequence: TGTGCCAGCAGCGCCAGTGGGTTCACCGGGGAGCTGTTTTTT. Encoded protein: CASSASGFTGELFF. The full variable domain, its missing parts supplied by reference TRBV5-5 and TRBJ2-2, is DAGVTQSPTHLIKTRGQQVTLRCSPISGHKSVSWYQQVLGQGPQFIFQYYEKEERGRGNFPDRFSARQFPNYSSELNVNALLLGDSALYLCASSASGFTGELFFGEGSRLTVL.

This CDR3 is CASSQEGRHTDTQYF. The CDR3 nucleotides are TGCGCCAGCAGCCAAGAGGGCCGCCACACAGATACGCAGTATTTT. V is TRBV4-3 and J is TRBJ2-3; D is unresolved. Trimming left V 0 bases short and J 2 bases short, with 9 bases between. Germline CDR1 LGHNA, CDR2 YSLEER. This CDR3 is 15 amino acids long.

The V and J genes are TRBV7-8 and TRBJ2-4; 10 bases align to TRBD2. Germline CDR1 SGHVS, CDR2 FQNEAQ. The CDR3 sequence is 17 residues long. V lost 3 bases and J lost 8; bases outside the gene matches: 13. The CDR3 loop reads CASSFRGAGGRGDIQYF. CDR3 DNA sequence: TGTGCCAGCAGCTTTCGGGGAGCGGGAGGGCGGGGAGACATTCAGTACTTC.